This entry lists 8 T cell receptor beta chains sequenced from one sample in a study of T-cell memory formation after mild COVID-19. TCRdb itself ran the 5' RACE reads through MiXCR, one entry per CDR3 protein. In the table there are tens of thousands of distinct CDR3 sequences, roughly 25% of which are singletons. The sequenced sample was PBMCs or a T cell subset sorted from them (not recorded which). The source is a man aged 18 to 29 who had mild COVID-19 (a few samples of this study predate the infection). Cell type and time point are not known.

The rearrangement joins TRBV2 to TRBJ1-2; D ambiguous. The CDR3 has 11 amino acids. Per the germline V gene, CDR1 is SNHLY and CDR2 is FYNNEI. V was clipped by 3 bases and J by 5 bases, with 4 bases between them. CDR3 DNA sequence: TGTGCCAGCAGTGACTTATATGGCTACACCTTC. Translating it yields CASSDLYGYTF.

The table lists this clonotype with a few counts. The CDR3 DNA is TGTGCCAGCAGCCCCCTAGCGACCCAAGAGACCCAGTACTTC. Encoded protein: CASSPLATQETQYF. The chain couples TRBV6-6 to TRBJ2-5, with a possible D match to TRBD2 (6 bases). The germline V gene has CDR1 MNHNY and CDR2 SVGAGI (reference sequence). CDR3 length equals 14 residues. V was trimmed by 6 bases and J by 1 base, leaving 12 bases between them.

This clonotype was detected only a few times. CDR3 DNA: TGTGCCAGCAGCCGAGGAGCCGCAGATACGCAGTATTTT. This translates into CASSRGAADTQYF. This chain connects TRBV3-1 to TRBJ2-3; no reliable D call. The CDR3 has 13 amino acids. Trimming took off 4 bases at V and 4 bases at J, with 9 bases between the two ends. Per the germline V gene, CDR1 is LGHDT and CDR2 is YNNKEL (reference sequence).

CDR3 loop: CATSDLGGIDYNEQFF. In DNA, the CDR3 is TGTGCCACCAGTGATTTGGGGGGGATAGACTACAATGAGCAGTTCTTC. The chain couples TRBV24-1 to TRBJ2-1; TRBD2 might be the D (6 bases). This CDR3 region has 16 residues. Germline CDR1 is KGHDR and CDR2 is SFDVKD. V was clipped by 0 bases and J by 3 bases, with 11 bases between them.

CDR3 nucleotide sequence: TGTGCTAGTGGTTTCAGCGGCTCTAGCACAGATACGCAGTATTTT. Its translation: CASGFSGSSTDTQYF. V usage is TRBV12-5 and J usage is TRBJ2-3; tentative D call: TRBD2 (5 bases). Trimming shortened V by 3 bases and J by 0 bases, and 10 bases separated the two germline ends. There are 15 residues in the CDR3. Per the germline V gene, CDR1 is LGHNT and CDR2 is FRNRAP.

This clonotype was detected a few times. CDR3 bases: TGTGCCAGCAGCCGGACAGGGGATCAGCCCCAGCATTTT. It specifies CASSRTGDQPQHF. This chain links TRBV7-9 with TRBJ1-5; TRBD1 matches 9 bases. Trimming removed 5 bases from V and 5 bases from J; junction bases left unmatched: 1. CDR1 is SEHNR and CDR2 is FQNEAQ in the germline V gene (reference sequence). The CDR3 has 13 amino acids.

The sample holds one count of this clonotype. This sequence joins TRBV5-6 and TRBJ1-2; D remains unclear. Trimming pared 6 bases from V and 2 bases from J, leaving 17 bases between. Germline values: CDR1 SGHDT, CDR2 YYEEEE. This CDR3 comprises 15 residues. This chain's CDR3 is CASIETNLPNYGYTF. CDR3 sequence (DNA): TGTGCCAGCATCGAAACGAACCTCCCGAACTATGGCTACACCTTC.

This clonotype has only a few counts. The chain has TRBV20-1 and TRBJ2-7, with 10 bases aligning to TRBD2. The CDR3 is 14 amino acids. V shed 0 bases and J 2 bases; nucleotides not matched to a gene: 1. Germline CDR1 and CDR2: DFQATT and SNEGSKA (reference sequence). The CDR3: CSARDLAGAYEQYV. The CDR3 DNA sequence: TGCAGTGCTAGAGATCTAGCGGGGGCCTACGAGCAGTACGTC.